The next 21 T cell receptor beta chains were all read from a single sample in a study of cytomegalovirus exposure and HLA in healthy donors. Produced via immunoSEQ multiplex PCR; TCRdb's table is partial and in-frame only. The data contain some 270,000 clones, about 86% of them singletons. Sequencing used PBMCs. All receptors come from a woman aged 18-29 years in good health and CMV-seronegative.

The chain couples TRBV11-2 to TRBJ2-7, with 8 bases identical to TRBD1. Germline V gene sequence: CDR1 SGHAT, CDR2 FQNNGV. The CDR3 runs to 15 residues. With V trimmed by 4 bases and J by 0 bases, 5 bases remained unmatched. CDR3 residues: CASSYPGQVSYEQYF. The CDR3 DNA sequence: TGTGCCAGCAGCTACCCGGGACAGGTCTCCTACGAGCAGTACTTC.

The table lists this clone with a few counts. J is TRBJ1-2 and V is TRBV28; D not certain. Trimming removed 2 bases at V and 7 bases at J, with 8 bases between. This CDR3 has 12 residues. Germline values: CDR1 MDHEN, CDR2 SYDVKM. DNA for the CDR3: TGTGCCAGCAGTTTAGCGGTTACTGGCTACACCTTC. Translation: CASSLAVTGYTF.

This clone was detected only once. This rearrangement joins TRBV27 to TRBJ1-2, with D perhaps matching TRBD1 (5 bases). The CDR3 loop spans 13 amino acids. Germline V CDR1 and CDR2: MNHEY, SMNVEV (reference sequence). V was trimmed by 5 bases and J by 8 bases, leaving 15 bases between them. CDR3 region: CASSVTANWGYTF. The CDR3 DNA reads TGTGCCAGCAGTGTGACAGCCAACTGGGGCTACACCTTC.

The genes are TRBV5-1 and TRBJ2-3, with 9 bases identical to TRBD2. The germline CDR1 and CDR2 sequences are SGHRS and YFSETQ. Losses at the gene ends were 7 bases for V and 4 bases for J; bases not matched to a gene: 10. The CDR3 totals 15 residues. CDR3 sequence: CASQPGGRGSDTQYF. For the CDR3, the DNA is TGCGCCAGCCAACCAGGCGGGAGGGGGTCAGATACGCAGTATTTT.

This clone was recorded a few times. The V and J genes are TRBV7-9 and TRBJ2-7, with D uncertain. The germline CDR1 and CDR2 sequences are SEHNR and FQNEAQ (reference sequence). The CDR3 spans 14 residues. Between the trimmed V and J ends, which lost 5 bases and 2 bases, there was a span of 13 bases. The CDR3 is CASSPGTGAYEQYF. The CDR3 region has the DNA TGTGCCAGCAGCCCCGGAACGGGTGCCTACGAGCAGTACTTC.

The chain employs TRBV9 and TRBJ1-2, with D perhaps TRBD1 (6 bases). The CDR3 spans 14 residues. Germline loops: CDR1 SGDLS, CDR2 YYNGEE. V was trimmed by 0 bases and J by 8 bases, leaving 14 bases between them. DNA for the CDR3: TGTGCCAGCAGCGTAGCACAGGGCTCTAGGGGCTACACCTTC. This encodes CASSVAQGSRGYTF.

The chain combines TRBV9 with TRBJ1-1; D unresolved. Germline values: CDR1 SGDLS, CDR2 YYNGEE. This CDR3 spans 15 amino acids. V shed 0 bases and J shed 3 bases, with 12 bases lying between them. The CDR3 is CASSVEEARYTEAFF. As DNA, the CDR3 is TGTGCCAGCAGCGTAGAGGAGGCAAGGTACACTGAAGCTTTCTTT. Full variable domain (missing parts from reference TRBV9 and TRBJ1-1): DSGVTQTPKHLITATGQRVTLRCSPRSGDLSVYWYQQSLDQGLQFLIQYYNGEERAKGNILERFSAQQFPDLHSELNLSSLELGDSALYFCASSVEEARYTEAFFGQGTRLTVV.

The J gene is TRBJ1-5, the V gene TRBV27; TRBD1 aligns across 10 bases. After removal of 6 bases from V and 3 bases from J, the junction contained 8 bases not matched to a gene. The CDR3 sequence is 16 residues long. Per the germline V gene, CDR1 is MNHEY and CDR2 is SMNVEV (reference sequence). The CDR3 here is CASSRLGQGDNQPQHF. The CDR3 nucleotides read TGTGCCAGCAGCCGACTCGGACAGGGGGACAATCAGCCCCAGCATTTT.

The chain joins TRBV9 to TRBJ1-1, with 7 bases identical to TRBD1. Germline V gene sequence: CDR1 SGDLS, CDR2 YYNGEE. The CDR3 extends over 16 amino acids. The J segment lost 0 bases and the V segment lost 4 bases, leaving 9 bases of the junction unmatched. The CDR3 loop is CASSRGGQPMNTEAFF. In nucleotides, the CDR3 is TGTGCCAGCAGCCGGGGGGGACAGCCCATGAACACTGAAGCTTTCTTT.

The CDR3 is CASSGGTDSNQPQHF. In DNA form, the CDR3 reads TGTGCCAGCAGTGGGGGGACAGATAGCAATCAGCCCCAGCATTTT. The V call is TRBV2, the J call TRBJ1-5, with 7 bases lining up with TRBD1. The V and J ends lost 4 bases and 0 bases, in that order; junction bases with no gene match: 3. The CDR3 length is 15 residues. Germline assignment: CDR1 SNHLY and CDR2 FYNNEI.

This chain links TRBV2 with TRBJ2-2, with 9 bases identical to TRBD2. The germline CDR1 and CDR2 sequences are SNHLY and FYNNEI. V lost 7 bases to trimming and J lost 5 bases; unmatched junction nucleotides: 8. This CDR3 has 15 amino acids. The CDR3 region is CASTPGLAVTGELFF. The CDR3 nucleotides are TGTGCCAGCACCCCGGGACTAGCAGTAACCGGGGAGCTGTTTTTT. Full variable domain (rest looked up from reference TRBV2 and TRBJ2-2): EPEVTQTPSHQVTQMGQEVILRCVPISNHLYFYWYRQILGQKVEFLVSFYNNEISEKSEIFDDQFSVERPDGSNFTLKIRSTKLEDSAMYFCASTPGLAVTGELFFGEGSRLTVL.

The J gene is TRBJ2-7, the V gene TRBV10-3; D remains unclear. The CDR3 sequence is 12 residues long. The germline V gene encodes CDR1 ENHRY and CDR2 SYGVKD. The V gene lost 0 bases and the J gene lost 6 bases, with 6 bases spanning the gap. The CDR3 sequence: CAISESRSEQYF. The CDR3 DNA reads TGTGCCATCAGTGAGTCGAGGAGCGAGCAGTACTTC.

This clone appeared once. This rearrangement joins TRBV30 to TRBJ2-1, with D unresolved. Trimming cost V 4 bases and J 4 bases, with 11 bases left between them. This CDR3 has 13 residues. Germline V CDR1 and CDR2: GTSNPN, SVGIG (reference sequence). The CDR3 DNA is TGTGCCTGGATGGGCAGGATGTACAATGAGCAGTTCTTC. Encoded protein: CAWMGRMYNEQFF.

This sequence joins TRBV19 and TRBJ1-2; D is uncertain. The V and J ends lost 7 bases and 7 bases respectively, with 22 bases between them. The CDR3 spans 15 residues. The V gene's germline CDR1 is LNHDA and CDR2 SQIVND (reference sequence). The CDR3 DNA reads TGTGCCAGTACCTTGCGGGCGCCGCCGGTCGGTGGCTACACCTTC. Protein product: CASTLRAPPVGGYTF.

V is TRBV6-5 and J is TRBJ2-1; D gene ambiguous. Germline CDR1 is MNHEY and CDR2 is SVGAGI. V was clipped by 0 bases and J by 6 bases, with 15 bases between them. CDR3 size: 16 residues. The CDR3 spells CASSYSDRGYFNEQFF. The CDR3 nucleotides are TGTGCCAGCAGTTACTCTGACCGAGGATACTTCAATGAGCAGTTCTTC.

The chain employs TRBV30 and TRBJ2-7; weak D call: TRBD1 (6 bases). CDR3 length equals 18 residues. Trimming cost V 0 bases and J 2 bases, with 23 bases left between them. Germline CDR1 and CDR2: GTSNPN and SVGIG (reference sequence). In DNA form, the CDR3 reads TGTGCCTGGAGTGTGGCCCTTCGGGACACCCTTCTCGCCTACGAGCAGTACTTC. This encodes CAWSVALRDTLLAYEQYF.

V and J are TRBV28 and TRBJ1-2, with no clear D. Germline values: CDR1 MDHEN, CDR2 SYDVKM. Trimming shortened V by 6 bases and J by 2 bases, and 13 bases separated the two germline ends. The CDR3 contains 14 residues. This CDR3 is CASSRPGRNYGYTF. DNA for the CDR3: TGTGCCAGCAGCCGCCCGGGAAGGAACTATGGCTACACCTTC.

The chain links TRBV7-6 to TRBJ2-7; TRBD2 matches at 7 bases. Germline CDR1 is SGHVS and CDR2 is FNYEAQ. Losses at the gene ends were 0 bases for V and 0 bases for J; bases not matched to a gene: 2. The length of the CDR3 is 15 residues. CDR3 protein: CASSLASGLSYEQYF. DNA of the CDR3: TGTGCCAGCAGCTTAGCTAGCGGGCTCTCCTACGAGCAGTACTTC.

A single count supports this clone. The chain uses TRBV30 and TRBJ1-4; D is unresolved. This CDR3 comprises 16 residues. Germline V gene lookup returns CDR1 GTSNPN and CDR2 SVGIG (reference sequence). V lost 8 bases to trimming and J lost 7 bases, with 26 bases between them. CDR3 nucleotide sequence: TGTGCCAGCCTAAGACCGCTGCGGCCGTCTATTGAAAAACTGTTTTTT. Translating gives CASLRPLRPSIEKLFF.

This clone was detected only a few times. The chain employs TRBV6-6 and TRBJ2-1; 10 nucleotides match TRBD2. The ends lost 4 bases at V and 13 bases at J; junction bases unmatched: 1. This CDR3 has 11 amino acids. Germline CDR1 is MNHNY and CDR2 is SVGAGI (reference sequence). The CDR3 is CASSLAGGQFF. As DNA, the CDR3 is TGTGCCAGCAGTTTAGCGGGAGGCCAGTTCTTC.

V gene TRBV2 combines with J gene TRBJ1-4; 7 nucleotides match TRBD1. This CDR3 spans 14 amino acids. Germline CDR1 SNHLY, CDR2 FYNNEI. V trimming: 8 bases; J trimming: 6 bases; junction bases outside the gene matches: 9. The CDR3 reads CASQGGRVDEKLFF. The CDR3 DNA sequence: TGTGCCAGCCAGGGGGGCAGGGTGGATGAAAAACTGTTTTTT.